These 15 T cell receptor beta chains were all obtained from the same sample, sequenced in a study of blood T cell repertoires in COVID-19. Profiled with immunoSEQ multiplex PCR; TCRdb holds only in-frame clones, not every one. Of around 160,000 clones listed, roughly four fifths were seen once; the top ten hold roughly 19%. Input material: peripheral blood. These receptors originate from a woman older than 75 with acute or convalescent COVID-19.

The rearrangement joins TRBV18 to TRBJ1-1, with 8 bases aligning to TRBD1. This CDR3 region has 15 residues. In germline, CDR1 is KGHSH, CDR2 LQKENI. V lost 4 bases and J lost 5; bases outside the gene matches: 9. CDR3 coding DNA: TGTGCCAGCTCACAGACAGGGGTCTTGGGTACTGAAGCTTTCTTT. It translates to CASSQTGVLGTEAFF.

V is TRBV19 and J is TRBJ2-3, with 7 bases fitting TRBD2. CDR3 length equals 14 residues. Looked up from germline, CDR1 is LNHDA and CDR2 is SQIVND (reference sequence). The ends lost 3 bases at V and 11 bases at J; junction bases unmatched: 11. The DNA of the CDR3 is TGTGCCAGTAGTATCGATGGCCGGGACTACGGGCAGTATTTT. As protein: CASSIDGRDYGQYF.

The rearrangement links TRBV5-1 to TRBJ2-1; the D gene is possibly TRBD2 (6 bases). Germline assignment: CDR1 SGHRS and CDR2 YFSETQ. V lost 5 bases, J lost 0 bases, and 9 bases lay in between. The CDR3 runs 14 residues. Here the CDR3 reads CASSGGTSYNEQFF. The CDR3 bases are TGCGCCAGCAGTGGCGGGACCTCCTACAATGAGCAGTTCTTC.

This chain links TRBV18 with TRBJ1-1; D gene unclear. Germline V CDR1 and CDR2: KGHSH, LQKENI. The CDR3 is 14 residues long. V lost 2 bases to trimming and J lost 5 bases, with 12 bases between them. CDR3 sequence reads: CASSPIQEGTEAFF. The DNA for the CDR3 is TGTGCCAGCTCACCAATCCAGGAGGGTACTGAAGCTTTCTTT.

This chain joins TRBV19 and TRBJ1-5; D might be TRBD1 (6 bases). The CDR3 is 14 amino acids. CDR1 LNHDA and CDR2 SQIVND come from the germline V gene (reference sequence). V shed 7 bases and J shed 4 bases, with 14 bases lying between them. The CDR3: CASKYREINQPQHF. The CDR3 DNA follows: TGTGCCAGTAAGTACAGGGAGATTAATCAGCCCCAGCATTTT.

The V call is TRBV6-5, the J call TRBJ1-1, with D tentatively TRBD1 (5 bases). This CDR3 contains 13 residues. Germline lookup yields CDR1 MNHEY and CDR2 SVGAGI. V was pared by 4 bases and J by 6 bases, with 12 bases between. The CDR3 here is CASSSQGGAEAFF. CDR3 coding DNA: TGTGCCAGCAGTTCGCAGGGCGGCGCTGAAGCTTTCTTT.

In nucleotides, the CDR3 is TGTGCCAGCAGCCAAGGACTAAGACAGGTTCCGGATGAGCAGTTCTTC. Its translation: CASSQGLRQVPDEQFF. This chain joins TRBV3-1 (or the pseudogene TRBV3-2) and TRBJ2-1; D might be TRBD1 (6 bases). Between the trimmed V and J ends, which lost 1 base and 8 bases, there was a span of 18 bases. Germline V gene data show CDR1 as LGHDT and CDR2 as YNNKEL (reference sequence). This CDR3 spans 16 amino acids.

This clone was observed a handful of times. The J gene is TRBJ2-7, the V gene TRBV6-5, with D possibly TRBD1 on 6 matching bases. Germline V gene sequence: CDR1 MNHEY, CDR2 SVGAGI. CDR3 size: 14 residues. V lost 1 base and J lost 5, with 12 bases in between. CDR3 nucleotide sequence: TGTGCCAGCAGTTACTACAGGGCCGTCGACGAGCAGTACTTC. Amino acids: CASSYYRAVDEQYF.

This chain links TRBV28 with TRBJ2-6; 8 nucleotides agree with TRBD2. This CDR3 is 18 amino acids long. V trimming: 1 base; J trimming: 4 bases; junction bases outside the gene matches: 9. CDR1 MDHEN and CDR2 SYDVKM come from the germline V gene. CDR3 sequence: CASSLSGLGGVGANVLTF. CDR3 DNA sequence: TGTGCCAGCAGTTTATCGGGCCTCGGGGGGGTCGGGGCCAACGTCCTGACTTTC.

The chain is built from TRBV7-9 and TRBJ2-3; 8 positions match TRBD1. The V gene's germline CDR1 is SEHNR and CDR2 FQNEAQ (reference sequence). J was trimmed by 2 bases and V by 4 bases; bases with no gene match: 8. This CDR3 is built from 16 residues. In DNA form, the CDR3 reads TGTGCCAGCAGCTATGCGACAGGGGCTTACACAGATACGCAGTATTTT. Encoded protein: CASSYATGAYTDTQYF.

The gene calls are TRBV3-1 (or the pseudogene TRBV3-2) and TRBJ2-1, with 8 bases that match TRBD1. The CDR3 is made up of 12 amino acids. The germline gives CDR1 LGHDT, CDR2 YNNKEL (reference sequence). J gave up 10 bases and V 5 bases, and 4 bases lay outside the gene matches. CDR3 bases: TGTGCCAGCAGCGGGACAGGTTGGGAGCAGTTCTTC. Its protein is CASSGTGWEQFF.

The rearrangement links TRBV28 to TRBJ2-1; D possibly corresponds to TRBD2 (5 bases). With 6 bases removed from V and 4 bases from J, the gap between germline ends came to 19 bases. Germline V lookup: CDR1 MDHEN, CDR2 SYDVKM. The CDR3 has 16 amino acids. CDR3 sequence (DNA): TGTGCCAGCAGACCCCCTGCCGGACTGCGGTACAATGAGCAGTTCTTC. Translation gives CASRPPAGLRYNEQFF.

The V and J genes are TRBV21-1 and TRBJ1-2; TRBD1, the table's D call, lacks a check against the DNA. TRBV21-1 is given as a pseudogene. This CDR3 region has 14 residues. CDR3 in DNA: TGTGCCAGCAGCAAAGGGGACAGGGACTATGGCTACACCTTC. Translating it yields CASSKGDRDYGYTF.

V is TRBV7-2 and J is TRBJ2-2; D gene ambiguous. Deletions cut 6 bases from V and 1 base from J, with 12 bases between. Germline-derived CDR1 and CDR2 are SGHTA and FQGNSA. CDR3 length: 15 amino acids. In nucleotides, the CDR3 is TGTGCCAGCAGGCCCCCCCCGGGGAACACCGGGGAGCTGTTTTTT. This gives the protein CASRPPPGNTGELFF.

The gene calls are TRBV6-2 or TRBV6-3 and TRBJ2-3, with D possibly being TRBD1 (5 bases). Germline CDR1 and CDR2: MNHEY and SVGEGT. V was shortened by 0 bases and J by 5 bases, with 6 bases between the two germline ends. CDR3 size: 13 residues. For the CDR3, the DNA is TGTGCCAGCAGTTACTCGGGGCTAGATACGCAGTATTTT. Amino acid sequence: CASSYSGLDTQYF.